These 6 T cell receptor beta chains originate from one sample sequenced in a study of blood T cell repertoires in COVID-19. Profiled with immunoSEQ multiplex PCR; TCRdb holds only in-frame clones, not every one. This sample has around 200,000 clones, with 65% to 90% found just once. Sequenced material: peripheral blood. These receptors originate from an elderly man with acute or convalescent COVID-19.

The rearrangement joins TRBV9 to TRBJ2-1; 12 bases align to TRBD2. Germline assignment: CDR1 SGDLS and CDR2 YYNGEE. V gave up 10 bases and J gave up 7 bases; unmatched junction bases: 12. There are 15 residues in the CDR3. For the CDR3, the DNA is TGTGCCCCAAAGGTAGCTAGCGGGAGGGAAAATGAGCAGTTCTTC. It encodes CAPKVASGRENEQFF.

This clone was counted between two and nine times. This chain joins TRBV10-1 and TRBJ2-2; no firm D call. V lost 6 bases and J 4 bases, leaving 9 bases between the germline ends. CDR3 length equals 13 residues. Germline V gene lookup returns CDR1 WNHNN and CDR2 SYGVQD (reference sequence). The CDR3 spells CASSASSTGELFF. Written as DNA, the CDR3 is TGCGCCAGCAGCGCGTCAAGCACCGGGGAGCTGTTTTTT.

This chain joins TRBV9 and TRBJ1-2; 8 nucleotides line up with TRBD1. The ends lost 4 bases at V and 8 bases at J; junction bases unmatched: 13. Germline V CDR1 and CDR2: SGDLS, YYNGEE. This CDR3 spans 15 amino acids. The CDR3 spells CASSPKAGGAKGYTF. In DNA, the CDR3 is TGTGCCAGCAGCCCAAAGGCAGGGGGCGCGAAGGGCTACACCTTC.

V and J are TRBV24-1 and TRBJ2-7; TRBD2 matches at 7 bases. This CDR3 has 12 amino acids. The V gene end was trimmed by 12 bases and the J gene end by 0 bases; junction bases not matched to a gene: 4. The germline V gene encodes CDR1 KGHDR and CDR2 SFDVKD. In nucleotides, the CDR3 is TGTGCCGCCCGGGACTACTCCTACGAGCAGTACGTC. Translated, it gives CAARDYSYEQYV.

This chain connects TRBV10-3 to TRBJ2-2, with a weak D call TRBD2 (5 bases). CDR1 is ENHRY and CDR2 is SYGVKD in the germline V gene. The CDR3 is 15 residues long. Deletions cut 3 bases from V and 10 bases from J, with 18 bases between. The CDR3 is CAISDVGRSREELFF. The CDR3 DNA is TGTGCCATCAGTGATGTGGGGAGAAGTCGTGAGGAGCTGTTTTTT.

The chain carries TRBV30 and TRBJ1-2; 7 bases align to TRBD1. CDR3 length: 13 residues. CDR1 is GTSNPN, CDR2 SVGIG, per germline (reference sequence). J gave up 7 bases and V 5 bases, and 10 bases lay outside the gene matches. The CDR3 DNA follows: TGTGCCTGGCCCGACCCAGGGGGTAGTGGCTACACCTTC. Its protein product is CAWPDPGGSGYTF. The full variable domain, rest sourced from reference TRBV30 and TRBJ1-2, is SQTIHQWPATLVQPVGSPLSLECTVEGTSNPNLYWYRQAAGRGLQLLFYSVGIGQISSEVPQNLSASRPQDRQFILSSKKLLLSDSGFYLCAWPDPGGSGYTFGSGTRLTVV.